The 19 T cell receptor beta chains in this list originate from one sample, sequenced in a study of vaccination effects on CD4 cells after COVID-19. Repertoires were generated with immunoSEQ multiplex PCR, while TCRdb's copy carries only in-frame clones and drops some. The profile covers about 31,000 clones, with 55% to 75% appearing a single time and around 27% taken by the ten largest. These TCRs are of unknown antigen specificity. The ViraFEST assay expanded antigen-specific CD4+ T cells with viral peptide pools before sequencing. A 10-day culture period preceded the isolation of CD4+ T cells. The sample in question was CD4+ T cells from PBMCs cultured with HCoV-229E spike peptides, obtained before COVID-19 vaccination. The receptors shown here come from a human donor who received a COVID-19 vaccine.

The chain links TRBV30 to TRBJ2-6; D uncertain. This CDR3 is 14 amino acids long. V lost 2 bases, J lost 2 bases, and 7 bases lay in between. Germline V gene lookup returns CDR1 GTSNPN and CDR2 SVGIG (reference sequence). The CDR3 loop is CAWSSWTGANVLTF. CDR3 DNA: TGTGCCTGGAGTTCGTGGACTGGGGCCAACGTCCTGACTTTC.

This rearrangement joins TRBV6-5 to TRBJ1-6; D possibly corresponds to TRBD1 (6 bases). V was trimmed by 5 bases and J by 2 bases, leaving 10 bases between them. In germline, CDR1 is MNHEY, CDR2 SVGAGI. CDR3 length: 15 residues. The CDR3 sequence is CASSMTGTYNSPLHF. The CDR3 nucleotides read TGTGCCAGCAGTATGACAGGAACCTATAATTCACCCCTCCACTTT.

The chain employs TRBV30 and TRBJ1-4, with 8 positions matching TRBD1. The CDR3 consists of 16 residues. The V gene's germline CDR1 is GTSNPN and CDR2 SVGIG (reference sequence). The junction had 6 bases not matched to a gene; V was cut back by 2 bases and J by 1 base. The CDR3 sequence is CAWSPGTGKTNEKLFF. The DNA for the CDR3 is TGTGCCTGGAGTCCCGGGACAGGAAAAACTAATGAAAAACTGTTTTTT.

The V gene is TRBV29-1, the J gene TRBJ1-2; weak D call: TRBD1 (5 bases). The V gene's germline CDR1 is SQVTM and CDR2 ANQGSEA. The CDR3 has 12 amino acids. V was shortened by 7 bases and J by 5 bases, with 14 bases between the two germline ends. The CDR3 is CSGGRSEYGYTF. The DNA for the CDR3 is TGCAGCGGGGGGAGGAGTGAGTATGGCTACACCTTC. Drawing the rest from reference TRBV29-1 and TRBJ1-2, the complete variable domain is SAVISQKPSRDICQRGTSLTIQCQVDSQVTMMFWYRQQPGQSLTLIATANQGSEATYESGFVIDKFPISRPNLTFSTLTVSNMSPEDSSIYLCSGGRSEYGYTFGSGTRLTVV.

The V call is TRBV5-1, the J call TRBJ2-7, with TRBD1 matching 7 bases. The CDR3 spans 14 residues. V trimming: 2 bases; J trimming: 3 bases; junction bases outside the gene matches: 5. Germline V gives CDR1 SGHRS, CDR2 YFSETQ. The DNA of the CDR3 is TGCGCCAGCAGCTTCGAGCCAGGGGGCTACGAGCAGTACTTC. Its translation is CASSFEPGGYEQYF. Filled out from reference TRBV5-1 and TRBJ2-7, the complete variable domain reads KAGVTQTPRYLIKTRGQQVTLSCSPISGHRSVSWYQQTPGQGLQFLFEYFSETQRNKGNFPGRFSGRQFSNSRSEMNVSTLELGDSALYLCASSFEPGGYEQYFGPGTRLTVT.

The chain is built from TRBV19 and TRBJ1-1; D remains ambiguous. Trimming shortened V by 3 bases and J by 1 base, and 12 bases separated the two germline ends. The CDR3 extends over 15 amino acids. CDR1 and CDR2 from the germline V gene are LNHDA and SQIVND (reference sequence). CDR3 nucleotides: TGTGCCAGTAGTATTGGGGAAGGAGGGAACACTGAAGCTTTCTTT. The encoded protein is CASSIGEGGNTEAFF.

This rearrangement joins TRBV5-1 to TRBJ2-3; 11 bases agree with TRBD2. Per germline, CDR1 SGHRS and CDR2 YFSETQ. The J segment lost 4 bases and the V segment lost 4 bases, leaving 2 bases of the junction unmatched. The CDR3 totals 14 residues. CDR3 loop: CASSHSGGADTQYF. CDR3 DNA: TGCGCCAGCAGCCATAGCGGGGGGGCAGATACGCAGTATTTT.

This clone was recorded only once. The chain couples TRBV21-1 to TRBJ1-1; TRBD1, as called in the table, went unchecked against the DNA. TRBV21-1 is described as a pseudogene. This CDR3 comprises 13 residues. CDR3 coding DNA: TGTGCCAGCAGGGGACAGGGGGGCACTGAAGCTTTCTTT. Protein sequence: CASRGQGGTEAFF.

The rearrangement joins TRBV6-7 to TRBJ1-3; 7 nucleotides align to TRBD1. TRBV6-7 qualifies as an ORF whose function is uncertain. After removal of 0 bases from V and 0 bases from J, the junction contained 11 bases not matched to a gene. The CDR3 is 19 amino acids. The CDR3 sequence: CASSYSGTGDYPSGNTIYF. In DNA form, the CDR3 reads TGTGCCAGCAGTTACTCGGGTACAGGGGACTACCCCTCTGGAAACACCATATATTTT.

The chain recombines TRBV5-6 with TRBJ2-5, with TRBD2 matching over 7 bases. With 1 base clipped from V and 5 bases from J, the junction kept 8 bases outside the gene matches. Germline lookup yields CDR1 SGHDT and CDR2 YYEEEE. The CDR3 has 15 residues. The CDR3 reads CASSLRSLGGETQYF. The CDR3 DNA reads as TGTGCCAGCAGCTTGCGAAGTCTCGGGGGGGAGACCCAGTACTTC.

This rearrangement joins TRBV5-4 to TRBJ2-2; D might be TRBD1 or TRBD2, each matching 5 bases. V was clipped by 4 bases and J by 2 bases, with 15 bases between them. Germline V gene data show CDR1 as SGHNT and CDR2 as YYREEE (reference sequence). This CDR3 has 16 residues. CDR3 residues: CASSPPRGGNTGELFF. In nucleotides, the CDR3 is TGTGCCAGCAGCCCCCCTCGGGGCGGAAACACCGGGGAGCTGTTTTTT. The entire variable domain, with the rest obtained from reference TRBV5-4 and TRBJ2-2, is as follows: ETGVTQSPTHLIKTRGQQVTLRCSSQSGHNTVSWYQQALGQGPQFIFQYYREEENGRGNFPPRFSGLQFPNYSSELNVNALELDDSALYLCASSPPRGGNTGELFFGEGSRLTVL.

The J gene is TRBJ2-7, the V gene TRBV14; D could derive from TRBD1 or TRBD2 (5 bases each). This CDR3 region has 14 residues. CDR1 is SGHDN, CDR2 FVKESK, per germline. V dropped 3 bases and J dropped 7 bases, with 16 bases sitting between them. Written as DNA, the CDR3 is TGTGCCAGCAGCCAGGGACGGACGAGTTGGGAGCAGTACTTC. Translated, it gives CASSQGRTSWEQYF.

V and J are TRBV28 and TRBJ2-5; D remains ambiguous. The V end lost 2 bases, the J end lost 1 base, and 8 bases lay between the germline ends. CDR1 is MDHEN, CDR2 SYDVKM, per germline. The CDR3 is 14 residues long. CDR3 bases: TGTGCCAGCAGTTTAAGGGCCGTCCAAGAGACCCAGTACTTC. It codes for CASSLRAVQETQYF. The full variable domain, its missing parts supplied by reference TRBV28 and TRBJ2-5, is DVKVTQSSRYLVKRTGEKVFLECVQDMDHENMFWYRQDPGLGLRLIYFSYDVKMKEKGDIPEGYSVSREKKERFSLILESASTNQTSMYLCASSLRAVQETQYFGPGTRLLVL.

The chain has TRBV5-6 and TRBJ1-5; D gene unclear. The V and J ends lost 0 bases and 2 bases respectively, with 0 bases between them. The CDR3 loop spans 12 amino acids. CDR1 and CDR2 from the germline V gene are SGHDT and YYEEEE. CDR3 sequence: CASSLGNQPQHF. The CDR3 nucleotides are TGTGCCAGCAGCTTGGGCAATCAGCCCCAGCATTTT.

CDR3 DNA: TGTGCAGCGAAGGACAGGGGGCTTTCAGAAGCTTTCTTT. As protein: CAAKDRGLSEAFF. The rearrangement joins TRBV12-3 or TRBV12-4 to TRBJ1-1; 11 positions match TRBD1. This CDR3 contains 13 residues.

V usage is TRBV6-5 and J usage is TRBJ1-3; weak D call: TRBD1 (5 bases). Trimming took off 2 bases at V and 3 bases at J, with 11 bases between the two ends. Looked up from germline, CDR1 is MNHEY and CDR2 is SVGAGI. This CDR3 is 15 amino acids long. DNA for the CDR3: TGTGCCAGCAGTTACGCCCCAGGGCTTGGAAACACCATATATTTT. This encodes CASSYAPGLGNTIYF.

The rearrangement links TRBV21-1 to TRBJ2-1; the tabulated D call, TRBD1, remains unverified against the DNA. TRBV21-1 represents a pseudogene. CDR3 size: 16 residues. The CDR3 sequence is CASSDKTGTGDNEQFF. The CDR3 nucleotides are TGTGCCAGCAGCGATAAAACCGGGACAGGGGACAATGAGCAGTTCTTC.

The chain is built from TRBV5-1 and TRBJ2-1, with 9 nucleotides matching TRBD1. Germline-derived CDR1 and CDR2 are SGHRS and YFSETQ. The CDR3 is 15 amino acids. Trimming removed 6 bases from V and 6 bases from J; junction bases left unmatched: 10. CDR3 amino acids: CASTTSGTGSNEQFF. The CDR3 nucleotides are TGCGCCAGCACCACCTCGGGGACAGGGAGCAATGAGCAGTTCTTC. The full variable domain, with the rest looked up from reference TRBV5-1 and TRBJ2-1, is KAGVTQTPRYLIKTRGQQVTLSCSPISGHRSVSWYQQTPGQGLQFLFEYFSETQRNKGNFPGRFSGRQFSNSRSEMNVSTLELGDSALYLCASTTSGTGSNEQFFGPGTRLTVL.

This chain's CDR3 is CASRWDSDEQFF. CDR3 sequence (DNA): TGTGCCAGCAGGTGGGACAGCGATGAGCAGTTCTTC. The rearrangement uses TRBV12-3 or TRBV12-4 and TRBJ2-1; 7 bases map to TRBD1. The trim removed 6 bases at V and 8 bases at J, leaving 4 bases unmatched. The CDR3 loop spans 12 amino acids.